Described below is a single T cell receptor (beta chain) sequence and its context. Which cohort a participant joined came from the clinical history participants gave. This specimen belongs to a study of blood T cell repertoires in COVID-19. Using immunoSEQ multiplex PCR, the repertoire was profiled, and TCRdb retains in-frame clones only, with some absent. The table lists around 420,000 clones, approximately 86% of them singletons. V lost 4 bases, J lost 5 bases, and 9 bases lay in between. The CDR3 extends over 13 amino acids. Germline-derived CDR1 and CDR2 are SNHLY and FYNNEI. The origin of this receptor is a woman aged 40-49 years with acute COVID-19. The rearrangement links TRBV2 to TRBJ1-5, with D perhaps matching TRBD1 (6 bases). The material sequenced was PBMCs or T cells enriched from blood (not recorded which). CDR3 sequence reads: CASSAQGYQPQHF. The DNA of the CDR3 is TGTGCCAGCAGTGCACAGGGTTATCAGCCCCAGCATTTT.